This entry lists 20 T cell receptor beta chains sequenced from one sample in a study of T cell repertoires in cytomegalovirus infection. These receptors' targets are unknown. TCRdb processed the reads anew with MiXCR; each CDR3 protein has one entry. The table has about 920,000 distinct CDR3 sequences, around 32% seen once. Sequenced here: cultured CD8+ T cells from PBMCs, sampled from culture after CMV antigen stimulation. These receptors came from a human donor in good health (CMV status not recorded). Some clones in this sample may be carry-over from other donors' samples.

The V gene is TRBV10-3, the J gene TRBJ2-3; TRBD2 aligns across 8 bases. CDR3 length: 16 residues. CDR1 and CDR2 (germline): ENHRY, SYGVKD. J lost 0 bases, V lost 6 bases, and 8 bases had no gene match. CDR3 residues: CAIRTTSGSSTDTQYF. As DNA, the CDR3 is TGTGCCATCAGAACCACTAGCGGATCTAGCACAGATACGCAGTATTTT.

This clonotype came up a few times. The CDR3 loop is CASGFGGGQMIDGYTF. CDR3 nucleotide sequence: TGTGCTAGTGGTTTCGGGGGGGGGCAGATGATAGACGGCTACACCTTC. The chain uses TRBV12-5 and TRBJ1-2; a possible D gene is TRBD1 (6 bases). The CDR3 loop spans 16 amino acids. Deletions cut 3 bases from V and 8 bases from J, with 22 bases between. CDR1 and CDR2 (germline): LGHNT, FRNRAP.

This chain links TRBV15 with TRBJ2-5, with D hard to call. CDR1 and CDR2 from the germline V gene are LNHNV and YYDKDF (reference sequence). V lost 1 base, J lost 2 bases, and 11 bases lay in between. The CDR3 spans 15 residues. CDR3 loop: CATSRALADQETQYF. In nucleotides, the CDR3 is TGTGCCACCAGCAGAGCATTGGCAGATCAAGAGACCCAGTACTTC. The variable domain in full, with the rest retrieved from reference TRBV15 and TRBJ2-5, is DAMVIQNPRYQVTQFGKPVTLSCSQTLNHNVMYWYQQKSSQAPKLLFHYYDKDFNNEADTPDNFQSRRPNTSFCFLDIRSPGLGDTAMYLCATSRALADQETQYFGPGTRLLVL.

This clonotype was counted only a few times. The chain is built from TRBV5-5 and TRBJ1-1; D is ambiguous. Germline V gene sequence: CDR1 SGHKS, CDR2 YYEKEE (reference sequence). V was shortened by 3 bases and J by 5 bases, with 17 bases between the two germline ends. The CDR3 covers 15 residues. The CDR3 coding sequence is TGTGCCAGCAGCTCCCCAAGCGGGGTCGGAACTGAAGCTTTCTTT. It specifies CASSSPSGVGTEAFF.

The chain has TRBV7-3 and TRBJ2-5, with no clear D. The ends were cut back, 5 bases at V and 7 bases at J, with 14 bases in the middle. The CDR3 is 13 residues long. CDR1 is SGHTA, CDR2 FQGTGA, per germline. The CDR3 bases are TGTGCCAGCAGCCCCCCGTCGGGTGCGACCCAGTACTTC. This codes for CASSPPSGATQYF.

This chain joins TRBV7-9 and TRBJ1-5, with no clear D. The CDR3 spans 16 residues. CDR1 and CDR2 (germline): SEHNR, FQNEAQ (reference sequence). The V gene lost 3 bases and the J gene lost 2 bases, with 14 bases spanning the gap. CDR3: CASSFRDKEGNQPQHF. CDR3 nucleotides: TGTGCCAGCAGCTTTCGAGACAAGGAGGGCAATCAGCCCCAGCATTTT.

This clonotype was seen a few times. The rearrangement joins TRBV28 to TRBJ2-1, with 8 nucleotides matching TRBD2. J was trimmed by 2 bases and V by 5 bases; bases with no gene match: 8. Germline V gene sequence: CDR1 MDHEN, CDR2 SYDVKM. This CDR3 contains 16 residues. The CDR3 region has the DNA TGTGCCAGCAGTGTAGCGGGGAGTGGCGCCTACAATGAGCAGTTCTTC. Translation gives CASSVAGSGAYNEQFF.

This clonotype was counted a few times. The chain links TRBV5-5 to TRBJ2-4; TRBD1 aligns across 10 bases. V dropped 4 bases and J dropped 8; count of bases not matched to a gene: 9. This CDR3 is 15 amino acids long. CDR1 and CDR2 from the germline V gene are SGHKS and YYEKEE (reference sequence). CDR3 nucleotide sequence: TGTGCCAGCAGCGTCGGGACAGGGGTTGACGACATTCAGTACTTC. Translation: CASSVGTGVDDIQYF.

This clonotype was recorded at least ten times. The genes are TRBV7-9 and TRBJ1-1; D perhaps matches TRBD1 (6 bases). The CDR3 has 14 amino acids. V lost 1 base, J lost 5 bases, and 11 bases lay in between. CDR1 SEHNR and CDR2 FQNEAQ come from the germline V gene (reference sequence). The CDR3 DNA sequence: TGTGCCAGCAGCTTAGTACCAGGGGTTACTGAAGCTTTCTTT. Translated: CASSLVPGVTEAFF.

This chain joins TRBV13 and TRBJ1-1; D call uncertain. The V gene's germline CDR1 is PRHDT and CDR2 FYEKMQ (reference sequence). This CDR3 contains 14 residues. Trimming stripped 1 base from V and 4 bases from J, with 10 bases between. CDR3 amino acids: CASSLVDGVTEAFF. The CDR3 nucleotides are TGTGCCAGCAGCTTAGTCGATGGGGTCACTGAAGCTTTCTTT. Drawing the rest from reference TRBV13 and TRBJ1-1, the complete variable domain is AAGVIQSPRHLIKEKRETATLKCYPIPRHDTVYWYQQGPGQDPQFLISFYEKMQSDKGSIPDRFSAQQFSDYHSELNMSSLELGDSALYFCASSLVDGVTEAFFGQGTRLTVV.

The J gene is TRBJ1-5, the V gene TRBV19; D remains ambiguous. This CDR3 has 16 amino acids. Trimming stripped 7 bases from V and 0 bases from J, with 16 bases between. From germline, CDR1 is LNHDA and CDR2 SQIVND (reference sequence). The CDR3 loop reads CASTVLGIYSNQPQHF. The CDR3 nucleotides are TGTGCCAGTACCGTCTTGGGGATTTATAGCAATCAGCCCCAGCATTTT.

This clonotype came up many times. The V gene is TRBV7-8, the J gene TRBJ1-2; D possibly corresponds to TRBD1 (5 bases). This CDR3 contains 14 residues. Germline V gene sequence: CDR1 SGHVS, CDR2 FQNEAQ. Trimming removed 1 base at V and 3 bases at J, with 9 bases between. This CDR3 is CASSLVGLDYGYTF. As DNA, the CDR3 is TGTGCCAGCAGCTTAGTGGGACTTGACTATGGCTACACCTTC.

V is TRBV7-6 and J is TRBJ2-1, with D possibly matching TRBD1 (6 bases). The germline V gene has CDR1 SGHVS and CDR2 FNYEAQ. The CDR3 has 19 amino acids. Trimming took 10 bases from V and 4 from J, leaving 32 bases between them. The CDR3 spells CATRGMHRDLSPPYNEQFF. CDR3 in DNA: TGTGCCACCCGAGGAATGCACAGGGATCTATCCCCCCCGTACAATGAGCAGTTCTTC.

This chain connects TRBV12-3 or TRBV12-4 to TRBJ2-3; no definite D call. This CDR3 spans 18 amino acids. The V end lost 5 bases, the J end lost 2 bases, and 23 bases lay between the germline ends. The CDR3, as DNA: TGTGCCAGCAGTCCCGTCGCGTATCCTATACCTTCCACAGATACGCAGTATTTT. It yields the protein CASSPVAYPIPSTDTQYF.

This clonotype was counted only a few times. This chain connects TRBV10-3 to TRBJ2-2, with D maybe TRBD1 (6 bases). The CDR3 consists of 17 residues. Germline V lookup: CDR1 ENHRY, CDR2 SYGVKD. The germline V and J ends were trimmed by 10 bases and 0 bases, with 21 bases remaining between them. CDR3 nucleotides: TGTGCCAGCCAGGGGCCCCTACCTGGACCGAACACCGGGGAGCTGTTTTTT. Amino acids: CASQGPLPGPNTGELFF.

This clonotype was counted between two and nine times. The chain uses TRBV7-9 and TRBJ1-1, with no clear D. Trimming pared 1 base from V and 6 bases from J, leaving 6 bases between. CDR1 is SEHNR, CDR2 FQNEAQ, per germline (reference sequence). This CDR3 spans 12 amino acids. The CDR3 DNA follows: TGTGCCAGCAGCTTAGGTCTCCCTGAAGCTTTCTTT. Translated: CASSLGLPEAFF. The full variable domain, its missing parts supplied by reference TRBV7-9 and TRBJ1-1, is DTGVSQNPRHKITKRGQNVTFRCDPISEHNRLYWYRQTLGQGPEFLTYFQNEAQLEKSRLLSDRFSAERPKGSFSTLEIQRTEQGDSAMYLCASSLGLPEAFFGQGTRLTVV.

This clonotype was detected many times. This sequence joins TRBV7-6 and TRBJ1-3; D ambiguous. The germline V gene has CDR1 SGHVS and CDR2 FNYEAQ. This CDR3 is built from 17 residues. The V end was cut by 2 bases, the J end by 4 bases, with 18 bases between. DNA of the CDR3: TGTGCCAGCAGCTTAACGACACCGCCTAAAAAAGGAAACACCATATATTTT. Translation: CASSLTTPPKKGNTIYF.

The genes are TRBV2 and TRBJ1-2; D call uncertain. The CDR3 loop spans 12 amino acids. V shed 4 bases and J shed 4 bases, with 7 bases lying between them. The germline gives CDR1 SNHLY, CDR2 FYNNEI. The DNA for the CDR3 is TGTGCCAGCAGTGGGCAGTTCTATGGCTACACCTTC. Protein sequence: CASSGQFYGYTF.

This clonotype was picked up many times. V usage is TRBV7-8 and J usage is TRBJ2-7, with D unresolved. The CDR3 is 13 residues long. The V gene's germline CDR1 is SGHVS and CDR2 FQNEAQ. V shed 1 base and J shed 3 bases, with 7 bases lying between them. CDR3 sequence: CASSLGGGYEQYF. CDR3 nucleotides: TGTGCCAGCAGCTTAGGAGGCGGCTACGAGCAGTACTTC.

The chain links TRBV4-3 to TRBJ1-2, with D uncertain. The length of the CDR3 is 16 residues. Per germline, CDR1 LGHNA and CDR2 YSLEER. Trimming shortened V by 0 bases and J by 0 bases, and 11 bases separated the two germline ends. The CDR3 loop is CASSQERTFSNYGYTF. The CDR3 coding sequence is TGCGCCAGCAGCCAAGAGCGTACATTCTCTAACTATGGCTACACCTTC.